These 11 T cell receptor beta chains came from one sample sequenced in a study of cytomegalovirus exposure and HLA in healthy donors. PCR employed 60 Vbeta and 13 Jbeta primers. The method was immunoSEQ multiplex PCR; TCRdb's version includes in-frame clones alone and lacks a portion of them. The repertoire consists of some 150,000 clones, with about 85% occurring once and the leading ten covering roughly 2.4%. Sequencing input: PBMCs. The source of these receptors is a woman aged 18-35 years in good health and CMV-seronegative.

This chain uses TRBV4-3 with TRBJ1-4, with 11 bases that match TRBD1. V lost 3 bases, J lost 8 bases, and 8 bases stayed unmatched. CDR3 length: 16 amino acids. Germline CDR1 reads LGHNA; CDR2 reads YSLEER. The CDR3 region is CASSQGTGTGGEKLFF. The CDR3 DNA reads TGCGCCAGCAGCCAGGGCACCGGGACAGGGGGAGAAAAACTGTTTTTT.

The chain combines TRBV28 with TRBJ2-2; 7 nucleotides line up with TRBD2. V shed 3 bases, J shed 4 bases, and the junction held 5 bases outside the gene matches. Germline V gene data show CDR1 as MDHEN and CDR2 as SYDVKM. The CDR3 is made up of 15 amino acids. The chain's CDR3 is CASSLGPGGTGELFF. CDR3 nucleotide sequence: TGTGCCAGCAGTTTGGGGCCGGGAGGCACCGGGGAGCTGTTTTTT. Full variable domain (remainder filled in from reference TRBV28 and TRBJ2-2): DVKVTQSSRYLVKRTGEKVFLECVQDMDHENMFWYRQDPGLGLRLIYFSYDVKMKEKGDIPEGYSVSREKKERFSLILESASTNQTSMYLCASSLGPGGTGELFFGEGSRLTVL.

The chain carries TRBV4-3 and TRBJ1-3; 8 positions match TRBD1. CDR3 length equals 19 residues. Germline loops: CDR1 LGHNA, CDR2 YSLEER. The V and J ends lost 3 bases and 0 bases, in that order; junction bases with no gene match: 13. CDR3 sequence (DNA): TGCGCCAGCAGCCAGGCCCCTCGCGGACAGGGAAGCTCTGGAAACACCATATATTTT. Its protein is CASSQAPRGQGSSGNTIYF.

This rearrangement joins TRBV30 to TRBJ1-2; no reliable D call. CDR1 and CDR2 from the germline V gene are GTSNPN and SVGIG (reference sequence). The CDR3 loop spans 12 amino acids. The V end was cut by 1 base, the J end by 5 bases, with 8 bases between. This CDR3 is CAWSGRGYGYTF. CDR3 coding DNA: TGTGCCTGGAGTGGTCGGGGTTATGGCTACACCTTC.

The chain joins TRBV5-8 to TRBJ1-4; the match to TRBD1 covers 9 bases. The CDR3 length is 19 residues. Losses at the gene ends were 0 bases for V and 3 bases for J; bases not matched to a gene: 12. Germline CDR1 is SGHTS and CDR2 is YDEGEE. For the CDR3, the DNA is TGTGCCAGCAGCTTGGTACTTTGGACAGGGGTTAGACCTAATGAAAAACTGTTTTTT. Its protein is CASSLVLWTGVRPNEKLFF.

The V gene is TRBV28, the J gene TRBJ1-5; 8 nucleotides line up with TRBD1. Trimming at V came to 5 bases and at J to 1 base, leaving 22 bases not matched to a gene. Germline V gene sequence: CDR1 MDHEN, CDR2 SYDVKM. This CDR3 has 21 amino acids. For the CDR3, the DNA is TGTGCCAGCAGTCCCATGGGATCGCAGGGGGCGAGGTATGTAAGCAATCAGCCCCAGCATTTT. Its protein product is CASSPMGSQGARYVSNQPQHF.

A few counts support this clone. The chain recombines TRBV18 with TRBJ1-2, with D perhaps matching TRBD1 (6 bases). V shed 3 bases and J shed 3 bases, with 14 bases lying between them. CDR3 length: 15 residues. Germline loops: CDR1 KGHSH, CDR2 LQKENI. The CDR3 DNA sequence: TGTGCCAGCTCACCTCGGACAGACACCCACTATGGCTACACCTTC. The encoded protein is CASSPRTDTHYGYTF.

This clone was detected only a few times. V gene TRBV7-9 combines with J gene TRBJ2-2; the match to TRBD1 covers 10 bases. Germline-derived CDR1 and CDR2 are SEHNR and FQNEAQ (reference sequence). This CDR3 spans 14 amino acids. The V gene end was trimmed by 5 bases and the J gene end by 7 bases; junction bases not matched to a gene: 4. The CDR3 protein is CASSHGTGDGELFF. The CDR3 nucleotides are TGTGCCAGCAGCCACGGGACAGGGGACGGGGAGCTGTTTTTT.

The CDR3 is CASSLAQGETQYF. In nucleotides, the CDR3 is TGTGCCAGCAGCCTCGCTCAGGGGGAGACCCAGTACTTC. V usage is TRBV4-2 and J usage is TRBJ2-5; maybe TRBD1 (6 bases). Germline V gives CDR1 LGHNA, CDR2 YNFKEQ. Trimming removed 4 bases at V and 5 bases at J, with 11 bases between. This CDR3 spans 13 amino acids.

V and J are TRBV9 and TRBJ2-3; possibly TRBD1 for D (6 bases). Germline values: CDR1 SGDLS, CDR2 YYNGEE. The CDR3 extends over 15 amino acids. V was clipped by 0 bases and J by 1 base, with 9 bases between them. CDR3 coding DNA: TGTGCCAGCAGCGTAGTGCCAGGGGGCACAGATACGCAGTATTTT. Translation gives CASSVVPGGTDTQYF.

The V call is TRBV6-5, the J call TRBJ2-7, with D tentatively TRBD2 (5 bases). Trimming pared 0 bases from V and 4 bases from J, leaving 7 bases between. Germline V CDR1 and CDR2: MNHEY, SVGAGI. The CDR3 covers 13 residues. The DNA of the CDR3 is TGTGCCAGCAGTTACTCGGGAGCATACGAGCAGTACTTC. This encodes CASSYSGAYEQYF.